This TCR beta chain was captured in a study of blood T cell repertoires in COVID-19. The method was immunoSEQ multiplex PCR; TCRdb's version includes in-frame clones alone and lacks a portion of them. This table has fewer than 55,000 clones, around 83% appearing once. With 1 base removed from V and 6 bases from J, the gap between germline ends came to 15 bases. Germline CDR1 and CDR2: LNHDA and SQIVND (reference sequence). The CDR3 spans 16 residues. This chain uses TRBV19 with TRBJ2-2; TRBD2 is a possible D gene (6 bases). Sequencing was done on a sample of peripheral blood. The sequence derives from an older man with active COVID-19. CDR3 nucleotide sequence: TGTGCCAGTAGTATAGTTGCGCGGGGAAGGCCCGGGGAGCTGTTTTTT. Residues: CASSIVARGRPGELFF.